Presented here are 22 T cell receptor beta chains from one specimen sequenced in a study of T cells of healthy individuals. Using its own MiXCR run on the 5' RACE reads, TCRdb lists one record per CDR3 protein. The repertoire has about 57,000 distinct CDR3 sequences, around 15% of them found once; the top ten carry around 5%. These receptors came from a human donor in good health.

This clonotype has ten or more counts. The chain links TRBV2 to TRBJ2-3; D gene ambiguous. Germline CDR1 and CDR2: SNHLY and FYNNEI. The CDR3 spans 15 residues. The ends were cut back, 4 bases at V and 2 bases at J, with 13 bases in the middle. The CDR3 spells CASSGFVPTTDTQYF. The CDR3, as DNA: TGTGCCAGCAGTGGCTTCGTTCCCACCACAGATACGCAGTATTTT. Looking up the rest from reference TRBV2 and TRBJ2-3 gives the full variable domain: EPEVTQTPSHQVTQMGQEVILRCVPISNHLYFYWYRQILGQKVEFLVSFYNNEISEKSEIFDDQFSVERPDGSNFTLKIRSTKLEDSAMYFCASSGFVPTTDTQYFGPGTRLTVL.

In this sample, this clonotype turned up many times. The V and J genes are TRBV5-6 and TRBJ1-5, with TRBD1 matching over 11 bases. Per germline, CDR1 SGHDT and CDR2 YYEEEE. The CDR3 runs to 18 residues. V was clipped by 5 bases and J by 2 bases; unmatched bases: 12. CDR3 DNA sequence: TGTGCCAGCAGTTACTCCGGGACAGGGGGATTTGGCAATCAGCCCCAGCATTTT. Translated, it gives CASSYSGTGGFGNQPQHF.

The table lists this clonotype with many counts. The CDR3 coding sequence is TGTGCCAGCTCACCACTGGACCCCCTAGCCAAAAACATTCAGTACTTC. Its translation: CASSPLDPLAKNIQYF. The J gene is TRBJ2-4, the V gene TRBV18; D is unclear. Germline V gene lookup returns CDR1 KGHSH and CDR2 LQKENI. Trimming removed 1 base at V and 0 bases at J, with 10 bases between. The CDR3 runs to 16 residues.

This clonotype has only a few counts. Written as DNA, the CDR3 is TGTGCCTGGAATATAGTCTTCGATGGCTACACCTTC. Its protein is CAWNIVFDGYTF. The rearrangement uses TRBV30 and TRBJ1-2, with D unclear. The germline V and J ends were trimmed by 4 bases and 6 bases, with 12 bases remaining between them. CDR1 and CDR2 from the germline V gene are GTSNPN and SVGIG (reference sequence). CDR3 length: 12 amino acids.

The genes are TRBV5-5 and TRBJ2-7, with D possibly being TRBD2 (6 bases). Germline V gives CDR1 SGHKS, CDR2 YYEKEE (reference sequence). Between the trimmed V and J ends, which lost 4 bases and 6 bases, there was a span of 17 bases. This CDR3 spans 14 amino acids. CDR3 DNA sequence: TGTGCCAGCAGCCCGGAGGGGAACTCCCTCGAGCAGTACTTC. Translation: CASSPEGNSLEQYF. The whole variable domain, filled in from reference TRBV5-5 and TRBJ2-7, reads DAGVTQSPTHLIKTRGQQVTLRCSPISGHKSVSWYQQVLGQGPQFIFQYYEKEERGRGNFPDRFSARQFPNYSSELNVNALLLGDSALYLCASSPEGNSLEQYFGPGTRLTVT.

This clonotype was seen a few times. The gene calls are TRBV5-1 and TRBJ2-7; 8 bases map to TRBD1. The CDR3 length is 16 residues. Per the germline V gene, CDR1 is SGHRS and CDR2 is YFSETQ. The V gene end was trimmed by 5 bases and the J gene end by 0 bases; junction bases not matched to a gene: 10. This CDR3 reads CASRSQAGGPSYEQYF. The CDR3 nucleotides are TGCGCCAGCAGAAGTCAGGCAGGGGGCCCCTCCTACGAGCAGTACTTC.

This clonotype showed up just a few times. This chain uses TRBV2 with TRBJ2-1, with 9 bases identical to TRBD2. The germline gives CDR1 SNHLY, CDR2 FYNNEI. V was clipped by 7 bases and J by 10 bases; unmatched bases: 11. The CDR3 is made up of 14 amino acids. CDR3 nucleotides: TGTGCCAGCACAGGACTAGCGACCTGGTGGGAGCAGTTCTTC. It is translated as CASTGLATWWEQFF.

The chain couples TRBV7-2 to TRBJ2-3; no clear D. Germline V gene data show CDR1 as SGHTA and CDR2 as FQGNSA. Between the trimmed V and J ends, which lost 5 bases and 3 bases, there was a span of 15 bases. This CDR3 has 15 residues. For the CDR3, the DNA is TGTGCCAGCAGCGTACAGATTCTACCAACAGATACGCAGTATTTT. Translation: CASSVQILPTDTQYF.

Many counts were recorded for this clonotype. The chain links TRBV5-5 to TRBJ1-2; D gene unclear. CDR1 is SGHKS and CDR2 is YYEKEE in the germline V gene (reference sequence). The V gene lost 0 bases and the J gene lost 3 bases, with 9 bases spanning the gap. The CDR3 has 14 amino acids. The CDR3 sequence is CASSLEEADYGYTF. The CDR3 coding sequence is TGTGCCAGCAGCTTGGAAGAGGCCGACTATGGCTACACCTTC.

This clonotype was observed a few times. The CDR3 sequence is CASSLALSGNYEQYF. Written as DNA, the CDR3 is TGTGCCAGCAGCTTAGCTCTGTCGGGGAACTACGAGCAGTACTTC. V gene TRBV7-9 combines with J gene TRBJ2-7; maybe TRBD2 (5 bases). The CDR3 contains 15 residues. Trimming stripped 0 bases from V and 3 bases from J, with 12 bases between. Germline CDR1 and CDR2: SEHNR and FQNEAQ (reference sequence). The whole variable domain, filled in from reference TRBV7-9 and TRBJ2-7, reads DTGVSQNPRHKITKRGQNVTFRCDPISEHNRLYWYRQTLGQGPEFLTYFQNEAQLEKSRLLSDRFSAERPKGSFSTLEIQRTEQGDSAMYLCASSLALSGNYEQYFGPGTRLTVT.

The chain joins TRBV7-9 to TRBJ1-1; the match to TRBD1 covers 7 bases. After removal of 2 bases from V and 7 bases from J, the junction contained 7 bases not matched to a gene. The CDR3 totals 14 residues. Germline CDR1 reads SEHNR; CDR2 reads FQNEAQ (reference sequence). CDR3 sequence reads: CASSLTQGVDEAFF. As DNA, the CDR3 is TGTGCCAGCAGCTTAACCCAGGGGGTTGATGAAGCTTTCTTT.

This clonotype was recorded a few times. V and J are TRBV27 and TRBJ2-4; tentative D call: TRBD2 (6 bases). This CDR3 spans 13 amino acids. The V end was cut by 7 bases, the J end by 8 bases, with 15 bases between. CDR1 and CDR2 (germline): MNHEY, SMNVEV (reference sequence). CDR3: CASKGLARDIQYF. DNA for the CDR3: TGTGCCAGCAAAGGGCTAGCGAGAGACATTCAGTACTTC.

This clonotype was counted only a few times. The genes are TRBV14 and TRBJ2-4; D is unresolved. This CDR3 is built from 14 residues. Per the germline V gene, CDR1 is SGHDN and CDR2 is FVKESK. With 0 bases removed from V and 8 bases from J, the gap between germline ends came to 11 bases. CDR3 coding DNA: TGTGCCAGCAGCCAAGATTACCCAACGGACATTCAGTACTTC. Its translation: CASSQDYPTDIQYF.

The rearrangement links TRBV12-5 to TRBJ2-1, with unresolved D. Germline CDR1 reads LGHNT; CDR2 reads FRNRAP. V dropped 6 bases and J dropped 5 bases, with 14 bases sitting between them. The CDR3 runs to 14 residues. The CDR3 reads CASGPGYGDNEQFF. The CDR3 DNA reads TGTGCTAGTGGCCCAGGATACGGTGACAATGAGCAGTTCTTC.

This clonotype has a handful of counts. The chain joins TRBV12-3 or TRBV12-4 to TRBJ1-2; 7 bases map to TRBD1. This CDR3 is 13 amino acids long. After removal of 7 bases from V and 2 bases from J, the junction contained 4 bases not matched to a gene. The CDR3 spells CASTRTGNYGYTF. CDR3 nucleotide sequence: TGTGCCAGCACCAGGACAGGAAACTATGGCTACACCTTC.

This chain joins TRBV5-1 and TRBJ1-2; weak D call: TRBD1 (6 bases). CDR1 and CDR2 from the germline V gene are SGHRS and YFSETQ. The CDR3 spans 16 residues. V was pared by 4 bases and J by 4 bases, with 20 bases between. As DNA, the CDR3 is TGCGCCAGCAGCCTTGGGGGCAGGGGTCCCCTCTATGGCTACACCTTC. Protein product: CASSLGGRGPLYGYTF.

This clonotype was counted ten times or more. The V and J genes are TRBV30 and TRBJ1-1; no clear D. CDR3 size: 13 residues. V was trimmed by 1 base and J by 3 bases, leaving 9 bases between them. Germline V lookup: CDR1 GTSNPN, CDR2 SVGIG (reference sequence). The CDR3 DNA reads TGTGCCTGGAGTGAGGACGGGGACACTGAAGCTTTCTTT. It translates to CAWSEDGDTEAFF.

Many counts were recorded for this clonotype. The V call is TRBV7-2, the J call TRBJ2-7; the D gene is possibly TRBD2 (5 bases). The V and J ends lost 8 bases and 5 bases respectively, with 22 bases between them. Germline lookup yields CDR1 SGHTA and CDR2 FQGNSA. The CDR3 sequence is 15 residues long. The CDR3 sequence is CASRNLGNALHEQYF. In DNA, the CDR3 is TGTGCCAGCCGCAACCTCGGGAATGCCCTTCACGAGCAGTACTTC. The whole variable domain, remainder taken from reference TRBV7-2 and TRBJ2-7, is GAGVSQSPSNKVTEKGKDVELRCDPISGHTALYWYRQSLGQGLEFLIYFQGNSAPDKSGLPSDRFSAERTGGSVSTLTIQRTQQEDSAVYLCASRNLGNALHEQYFGPGTRLTVT.

This clonotype was counted many times. This chain links TRBV28 with TRBJ2-5, with D unresolved. This CDR3 is 13 amino acids long. The germline V gene encodes CDR1 MDHEN and CDR2 SYDVKM. Trimming took 1 base from V and 0 from J, leaving 3 bases between them. The CDR3 sequence is CASSLLYQETQYF. CDR3 sequence (DNA): TGTGCCAGCAGTTTATTGTACCAAGAGACCCAGTACTTC.

This clonotype was counted ten times or more. The chain recombines TRBV12-5 with TRBJ1-5; D unclear. The V end was cut by 0 bases, the J end by 7 bases, with 16 bases between. CDR3 length: 16 residues. Germline lookup yields CDR1 LGHNT and CDR2 FRNRAP. The CDR3 sequence is CASGLVEVQATQPQHF. CDR3 DNA: TGTGCTAGTGGTTTGGTAGAGGTTCAGGCAACGCAGCCCCAGCATTTT.

This clonotype was counted at least ten times. The V call is TRBV9, the J call TRBJ2-2; possibly TRBD2 for D (5 bases). V lost 3 bases and J 1 base, leaving 10 bases between the germline ends. The CDR3 has 15 residues. CDR1 SGDLS and CDR2 YYNGEE come from the germline V gene. DNA of the CDR3: TGTGCCAGCAGCGCCGAAGGGAGGAACACCGGGGAGCTGTTTTTT. Its protein product is CASSAEGRNTGELFF.

This clonotype was seen more than once but under ten times. The V call is TRBV7-9, the J call TRBJ2-5; 10 positions match TRBD2. The CDR3 totals 17 residues. Per germline, CDR1 SEHNR and CDR2 FQNEAQ (reference sequence). The V and J ends lost 1 base and 5 bases, in that order; junction bases with no gene match: 10. CDR3 amino acids: CASSLGSSGRIRETQYF. The CDR3 DNA reads TGTGCCAGCAGCTTAGGATCTAGCGGGAGAATTAGGGAGACCCAGTACTTC.